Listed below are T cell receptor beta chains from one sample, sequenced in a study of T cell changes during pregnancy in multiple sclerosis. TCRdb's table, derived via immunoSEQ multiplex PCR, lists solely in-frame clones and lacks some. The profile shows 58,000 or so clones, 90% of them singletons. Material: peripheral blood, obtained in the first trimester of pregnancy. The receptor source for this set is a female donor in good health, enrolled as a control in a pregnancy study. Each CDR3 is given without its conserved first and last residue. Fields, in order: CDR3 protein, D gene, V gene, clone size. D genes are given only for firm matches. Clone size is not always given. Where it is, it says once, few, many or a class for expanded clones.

CDR3: ASSIGGIHYNEQF
D: .
V: TRBV19
size: .

CDR3: ASSIPTGGNQPQH
D: TRBD1
V: TRBV19
size: .

CDR3: ASSALTGVSYNEQF
D: TRBD1
V: TRBV9
size: .

CDR3: ASPLLPPGGVASAGELF
D: .
V: TRBV21-1
size: .

CDR3: ASSSDRGWDATNEKLF
D: TRBD1
V: TRBV4-1
size: .

CDR3: ASTAIIAGGADTQY
D: TRBD2
V: TRBV5-6
size: .

CDR3: ITGTSGRVEQY
D: TRBD2
V: TRBV28
size: once

CDR3: ASSVGGGGFYEKLF
D: .
V: TRBV6-4
size: .

CDR3: ASSLYPDSNQPQH
D: .
V: TRBV5-5
size: .

CDR3: AWSKGQYQETQY
D: TRBD1
V: TRBV30
size: once

CDR3: ASSRPLDDEQF
D: .
V: TRBV5-4
size: .

CDR3: SVVTGLDEQF
D: .
V: TRBV29-1
size: .

CDR3: ASTSTGLAYNEQF
D: .
V: TRBV5-1
size: .

CDR3: ASRWTYFYEQY
D: .
V: TRBV6-1
size: .

CDR3: ASSLVSVGGQAQETQY
D: TRBD1
V: TRBV5-1
size: .

CDR3: ASSSAETSGGETQY
D: TRBD2
V: TRBV5-1
size: .

CDR3: ASSSTGMNTIY
D: TRBD1
V: TRBV6-6
size: few

CDR3: ASSLTSGTHNEQF
D: TRBD2
V: TRBV7-2
size: few

CDR3: SVLGGGSEKLF
D: .
V: TRBV29-1
size: .

CDR3: ASSLWTGTGNTIY
D: TRBD1
V: TRBV19
size: .

CDR3: SVISRGEAF
D: .
V: TRBV20-1
size: few

CDR3: ASSLQTGAYTGELF
D: TRBD1
V: TRBV7-8
size: .

CDR3: ASSVATRRGVTDTQY
D: .
V: TRBV9
size: .

CDR3: ASSFESSDEQY
D: .
V: TRBV11-2
size: once

CDR3: ASSVSTANTEAF
D: .
V: TRBV2
size: .

CDR3: ASSEGTSVTYEQY
D: TRBD2
V: TRBV9
size: .

CDR3: ASSQPLAGGPFGDTQY
D: TRBD2
V: TRBV4-2
size: .

CDR3: ASSALLDRGELF
D: .
V: TRBV6-5
size: .

CDR3: ASSRGPGGNQPQH
D: .
V: TRBV28
size: .

CDR3: ASSLGGLSYEQY
D: .
V: TRBV7-9
size: .

CDR3: ASSPGGAGGPETQY
D: TRBD2
V: TRBV7-9
size: .

CDR3: ASSPVRGGMNTGELF
D: .
V: TRBV5-1
size: .

CDR3: ASSFLVPAGGSEQY
D: TRBD2
V: TRBV28
size: .

CDR3: ASAKGERETEEQF
D: TRBD2
V: TRBV11-3
size: .

CDR3: ASSLESSLDGYT
D: .
V: TRBV7-9
size: .

CDR3: ASSKRPTQGVLCYGYT
D: .
V: TRBV21-1
size: .

CDR3: ASSLSGLSGSYNEQF
D: TRBD2
V: TRBV27
size: .

CDR3: ASSLGTSGSNEQF
D: TRBD2
V: TRBV5-1
size: .

CDR3: ASSTNLAGLYNEQF
D: TRBD2
V: TRBV19
size: .

CDR3: ASSASGGWTYEQY
D: TRBD2
V: TRBV5-1
size: .

CDR3: ASSLVPPGIQY
D: .
V: TRBV28
size: .

CDR3: ASSLARGGNYEQY
D: .
V: TRBV7-6
size: .

CDR3: ASRDRPEDYGYT
D: .
V: TRBV2
size: .

CDR3: ASTPRDSNQPQH
D: .
V: TRBV28
size: .

CDR3: ASSLPSIQGHTEAF
D: .
V: TRBV11-2
size: .

CDR3: ASSLEGPHTGELF
D: .
V: TRBV11-2
size: .

CDR3: ASSSRLAGGRDEQF
D: TRBD2
V: TRBV19
size: .

CDR3: ASSQDEGTSYEQY
D: .
V: TRBV4-1
size: .

CDR3: ASSLATGDTGELF
D: .
V: TRBV5-1
size: .

CDR3: ASSEGDRVSYEQY
D: TRBD1
V: TRBV6-1
size: .

CDR3: ASSYLVNTEAF
D: .
V: TRBV6-5
size: .

CDR3: AWHAGYNEQF
D: .
V: TRBV30
size: .

CDR3: ASSNHQLEGAAGANVLT
D: .
V: TRBV21-1
size: .

CDR3: ASSRGGTQETQY
D: .
V: TRBV18
size: .

CDR3: ASSRGPIGGTDTQY
D: .
V: TRBV7-6
size: .

CDR3: ASSSGLAGRTDTQY
D: TRBD2
V: TRBV6-5
size: .

CDR3: ASSQVSQDYGYT
D: .
V: TRBV4-2
size: .